This TCR beta chain comes out of a study of preoperative IRX-2 immunotherapy in early breast cancer. The protocol was immunoSEQ multiplex PCR, while the TCRdb copy is restricted to in-frame clones and leaves out a portion. This table holds approximately 96,000 clones, about nine tenths found once. Indicated treatment: preoperative locoregional IRX-2 cytokine immunotherapy. Preoperative locoregional IRX-2 cytokine immunotherapy was tested in the phase Ib source study. Germline lookup yields CDR1 MGHRA and CDR2 YSYEKL. V was cut by 2 bases and J by 5 bases, with 18 bases left in between. This CDR3 spans 16 amino acids.

V is TRBV4-1 and J is TRBJ1-1, with a tentative D call TRBD1 (6 bases). The sample was tumor tissue, taken after IRX-2 immunotherapy. This TCR derives from a human donor with breast cancer. CDR3: CASSQPWGQGGTEAFF. The CDR3 region has the DNA TGCGCCAGCAGCCAACCCTGGGGGCAGGGTGGGACTGAAGCTTTCTTT.